Listed here are 22 T cell receptor beta chains from one sample, sequenced in a study of human T cells and chemical hapten exposure (dated by TCRdb to about 2021). Library creation used RACE. These reads were obtained on a NextSeq 500. TCRdb reanalyzed the raw reads on its own, using fastp at Q25 for trimming and MiXCR for clone calling, and kept in-frame beta chains. Under each unique CDR3 protein, matching rows form one entry showing the most common genes and DNA. This sample lists around 120,000 distinct CDR3 sequences; about an eighth were detected once. The top ten clones comprise around 0.99% of the sample. The time point label, as the study defines it: patch test 1, 2 weeks after DPC sensitization. This specimen's treatment or condition label, per the study, means: therapeutic diphenylcyclopropenone sensitization with weekly scalp DPC. The input for sequencing was whole blood, taken in connection with sensitization to the hapten diphenylcyclopropenone (DPC). These receptors were collected from a man between 18 and 35 years old with alopecia areata. Some clones in this sample may be carry-over from other donors' samples.

This clonotype has more than one count but fewer than ten. The rearrangement uses TRBV7-6 and TRBJ2-5, with 8 bases that match TRBD1. V lost 5 bases to trimming and J lost 5 bases; unmatched junction nucleotides: 7. The CDR3 is made up of 14 amino acids. Looked up from germline, CDR1 is SGHVS and CDR2 is FNYEAQ. In DNA, the CDR3 is TGTGCCAGCAGCGAAAACAGGGGGTCGGAGACCCAGTACTTC. This sequence encodes CASSENRGSETQYF.

This clonotype showed up many times. V and J are TRBV5-6 and TRBJ2-7, with unresolved D. V lost 2 bases to trimming and J lost 6 bases, with 15 bases between them. The CDR3 runs to 14 residues. Germline CDR1 and CDR2: SGHDT and YYEEEE. The CDR3: CASSLTESSAEQYF. In DNA, the CDR3 is TGTGCCAGCAGCTTAACAGAATCGTCGGCCGAGCAGTACTTC.

This clonotype turned up a few times. The chain couples TRBV10-3 to TRBJ2-5, with D unclear. Looked up from germline, CDR1 is ENHRY and CDR2 is SYGVKD. The V end was cut by 6 bases, the J end by 5 bases, with 16 bases between. The CDR3 is 14 amino acids. CDR3 in amino acids: CAISHTTPMETQYF. The CDR3 DNA reads TGTGCCATCAGCCATACTACCCCGATGGAGACCCAGTACTTC.

This clonotype was found a few times. The chain combines TRBV20-1 with TRBJ2-1, with 8 positions matching TRBD1. Trimming at V came to 6 bases and at J to 2 bases, leaving 3 bases not matched to a gene. There are 13 residues in the CDR3. Germline CDR1 is DFQATT and CDR2 is SNEGSKA (reference sequence). The CDR3 loop reads CSARTGPYNEQFF. DNA of the CDR3: TGCAGTGCACGGACAGGGCCCTACAATGAGCAGTTCTTC.

This clonotype was seen a handful of times. The chain couples TRBV5-1 to TRBJ2-5; possible D gene TRBD1, 5 bases. V was clipped by 4 bases and J by 6 bases, with 16 bases between them. Germline lookup yields CDR1 SGHRS and CDR2 YFSETQ. This CDR3 comprises 14 residues. CDR3 sequence: CASSLQVPGQTQYF. The CDR3 DNA reads TGCGCCAGCAGCCTACAGGTCCCCGGGCAGACCCAGTACTTC.

In its sample, this clonotype was seen once. The chain links TRBV10-3 to TRBJ1-4; the D is unclear. The CDR3 length is 14 residues. V shed 4 bases and J shed 3 bases, with 9 bases lying between them. CDR1 and CDR2 from the germline V gene are ENHRY and SYGVKD. Here the CDR3 reads CAISGTGPNEKLFF. DNA for the CDR3: TGTGCCATCAGTGGGACGGGCCCTAATGAAAAACTGTTTTTT.

The chain recombines TRBV7-9 with TRBJ2-1, with TRBD2 matching 8 bases. CDR3 length: 16 amino acids. Per germline, CDR1 SEHNR and CDR2 FQNEAQ (reference sequence). V was clipped by 5 bases and J by 7 bases; unmatched bases: 13. The CDR3 DNA reads TGTGCCAGCAGCCGACCCGGGACTAGACTCGTAAATGAGCAGTTCTTC. It codes for CASSRPGTRLVNEQFF.

The rearrangement links TRBV6-5 to TRBJ2-7; D might be TRBD1 (5 bases). Trimming took 2 bases from V and 7 from J, leaving 9 bases between them. This CDR3 has 12 amino acids. Germline CDR1 is MNHEY and CDR2 is SVGAGI. CDR3 amino acids: CASSYTGREQYF. The CDR3 DNA is TGTGCCAGCAGTTACACAGGACGGGAGCAGTACTTC.

V gene TRBV20-1 combines with J gene TRBJ1-6; D possibly corresponds to TRBD1 (6 bases). The CDR3 extends over 18 amino acids. Germline CDR1 reads DFQATT; CDR2 reads SNEGSKA (reference sequence). V shed 3 bases and J shed 2 bases, with 20 bases lying between them. In DNA, the CDR3 is TGCAGTGCTAGGCTTTCAGGGGCCCTCAGTACCTATAATTCACCCCTCCACTTT. Protein sequence: CSARLSGALSTYNSPLHF.

Ten or more counts support this clonotype. The chain links TRBV3-1 to TRBJ2-1; TRBD1 might be the D (6 bases). Germline loops: CDR1 LGHDT, CDR2 YNNKEL (reference sequence). V lost 4 bases, J lost 6 bases, and 19 bases lay in between. This CDR3 contains 16 residues. CDR3 residues: CASSPRAEQGGNEQFF. The CDR3 DNA follows: TGTGCCAGCAGCCCTAGGGCGGAACAGGGTGGCAATGAGCAGTTCTTC.

The V gene is TRBV3-1, the J gene TRBJ2-7; D might be TRBD2 (6 bases). CDR1 is LGHDT, CDR2 YNNKEL, per germline (reference sequence). Trimming shortened V by 5 bases and J by 3 bases, and 20 bases separated the two germline ends. CDR3 length: 16 residues. CDR3 nucleotide sequence: TGTGCCAGCAGCACCCGCGGGACCTCCCGCCTCTACGAGCAGTACTTC. Translating gives CASSTRGTSRLYEQYF.

At least ten counts were recorded for this clonotype. The gene calls are TRBV7-9 and TRBJ2-7; D is unresolved. Germline CDR1 and CDR2: SEHNR and FQNEAQ (reference sequence). Between the trimmed V and J ends, which lost 5 bases and 7 bases, there was a span of 12 bases. The CDR3 extends over 12 amino acids. The CDR3 nucleotides read TGTGCCAGCAGCCTGGGTAGCACTGAGCAGTACGTC. The encoded protein is CASSLGSTEQYV.

This clonotype has a count of ten or more. This chain uses TRBV7-9 with TRBJ2-3; 10 positions match TRBD2. The CDR3 loop spans 14 amino acids. The germline CDR1 and CDR2 sequences are SEHNR and FQNEAQ (reference sequence). With 3 bases clipped from V and 6 bases from J, the junction kept 3 bases outside the gene matches. CDR3 in DNA: TGTGCCAGCAGCTTGGGGACTAGCGAGGATACGCAGTATTTT. This encodes CASSLGTSEDTQYF.

This clonotype was detected only a few times. This chain links TRBV3-1 with TRBJ1-5, with D hard to call. Germline V gene data show CDR1 as LGHDT and CDR2 as YNNKEL (reference sequence). Trimming removed 0 bases at V and 5 bases at J, with 11 bases between. The CDR3 runs to 15 residues. The chain's CDR3 is CASSQDMSRDQPQHF. DNA for the CDR3: TGTGCCAGCAGCCAAGACATGTCACGGGATCAGCCCCAGCATTTT.

There are a few counts of this clonotype. V gene TRBV6-5 combines with J gene TRBJ2-1; D uncertain. CDR3 length: 15 residues. Trimming removed 0 bases from V and 3 bases from J, with 9 bases in between. Germline V gene lookup returns CDR1 MNHEY and CDR2 SVGAGI. The CDR3 sequence is CASSYSSEDYNEQFF. The CDR3 coding sequence is TGTGCCAGCAGTTACTCGTCAGAAGACTACAATGAGCAGTTCTTC.

This chain uses TRBV2 with TRBJ2-5; possibly TRBD2 for D (6 bases). Trimming left V 7 bases short and J 1 base short, with 10 bases between. Germline CDR1 SNHLY, CDR2 FYNNEI. The CDR3 length is 13 residues. The CDR3 loop reads CASMRGSQETQYF. CDR3 nucleotide sequence: TGTGCCAGCATGCGGGGAAGCCAAGAGACCCAGTACTTC.

Only a few counts were recorded for this clonotype. The chain combines TRBV19 with TRBJ1-2; D gene uncertain. This CDR3 has 15 residues. Trimming removed 3 bases at V and 5 bases at J, with 16 bases between. Germline CDR1 reads LNHDA; CDR2 reads SQIVND (reference sequence). CDR3 coding DNA: TGTGCCAGTAGTATCGGTTGGAACATCGCGTATGGCTACACCTTC. As protein: CASSIGWNIAYGYTF.

The chain links TRBV20-1 to TRBJ1-2, with a tentative D call TRBD1 (5 bases). The CDR3 is made up of 15 amino acids. Germline CDR1 reads DFQATT; CDR2 reads SNEGSKA (reference sequence). V lost 6 bases and J 1 base, leaving 18 bases between the germline ends. The CDR3 is CSAWDWESINYGYTF. The CDR3, as DNA: TGCAGTGCCTGGGACTGGGAATCTATTAACTATGGCTACACCTTC.

The chain uses TRBV6-2 or TRBV6-3 and TRBJ1-2; D is perhaps TRBD1 (6 bases). Trimming stripped 11 bases from V and 4 bases from J, with 23 bases between. CDR3 length equals 15 residues. Looked up from germline, CDR1 is MNHEY and CDR2 is SVGEGT. Here the CDR3 reads CAANPGTPIGYGYTF. CDR3 nucleotides: TGTGCCGCCAACCCCGGGACACCTATCGGCTATGGCTACACCTTC.

The chain combines TRBV29-1 with TRBJ2-2, with D tentatively TRBD1 or TRBD2 (5 bases each). The V gene's germline CDR1 is SQVTM and CDR2 ANQGSEA. The CDR3 runs to 14 residues. Trimming took off 6 bases at V and 4 bases at J, with 15 bases between the two ends. CDR3 residues: CSVSHGTATGELFF. For the CDR3, the DNA is TGCAGCGTCAGCCACGGGACCGCCACCGGGGAGCTGTTTTTT.

V usage is TRBV4-3 and J usage is TRBJ2-7; the match to TRBD1 covers 7 bases. The ends lost 1 base at V and 3 bases at J; junction bases unmatched: 9. Germline lookup yields CDR1 LGHNA and CDR2 YSLEER. The CDR3 is 16 amino acids. In nucleotides, the CDR3 is TGCGCCAGCAGCCAAGCGACGGCCGGGACAGACTACGAGCAGTACGTC. Residues: CASSQATAGTDYEQYV.

This chain links TRBV7-9 with TRBJ2-7; D gene ambiguous. The CDR3 totals 14 residues. CDR1 is SEHNR, CDR2 FQNEAQ, per germline (reference sequence). The ends were cut back, 4 bases at V and 2 bases at J, with 12 bases in the middle. The CDR3 region is CASSSAATTYEQYF. The CDR3 DNA reads TGTGCCAGCAGCTCCGCCGCAACAACCTACGAGCAGTACTTC. Looking up the rest from reference TRBV7-9 and TRBJ2-7 gives the full variable domain: DTGVSQNPRHKITKRGQNVTFRCDPISEHNRLYWYRQTLGQGPEFLTYFQNEAQLEKSRLLSDRFSAERPKGSFSTLEIQRTEQGDSAMYLCASSSAATTYEQYFGPGTRLTVT.